A single sample gave rise to the 32 T cell receptor beta chains below, sequenced in a study of blood T cell repertoires in COVID-19. Generated by immunoSEQ multiplex PCR, the TCRdb table keeps only in-frame clones and is missing some. The table shows over 150,000 clones, with over 75% occurring only once. Sequenced material: PBMCs or T cells enriched from blood (not recorded which). These receptors all stem from a woman in her forties or fifties who had recovered from COVID-19.

This chain links TRBV7-9 with TRBJ2-1; tentatively, D is TRBD2 (6 bases). Trimming pared 4 bases from V and 4 bases from J, leaving 11 bases between. In germline, CDR1 is SEHNR, CDR2 FQNEAQ (reference sequence). The CDR3 extends over 14 amino acids. The CDR3 DNA is TGTGCCAGCAGCTCGCCGACTAGATACAATGAGCAGTTCTTC. Translation gives CASSSPTRYNEQFF.

The chain is built from TRBV12-3 or TRBV12-4 and TRBJ1-6; 7 positions match TRBD1. The CDR3 length is 13 residues. The V and J ends lost 6 bases and 7 bases, in that order; junction bases with no gene match: 3. CDR3 bases: TGTGCCAGCAGCCGGGACAGAAATTCACCCCTCCACTTT. Its translation is CASSRDRNSPLHF.

V is TRBV2 and J is TRBJ2-1; TRBD2 might be the D (6 bases). The germline gives CDR1 SNHLY, CDR2 FYNNEI. With 6 bases removed from V and 10 bases from J, the gap between germline ends came to 19 bases. There are 14 residues in the CDR3. CDR3 region: CASRRDSPREEQFF. CDR3 in DNA: TGTGCCAGCAGGAGGGACTCCCCAAGAGAGGAGCAGTTCTTC.

This clone was seen a single time. This chain uses TRBV6-5 with TRBJ1-1; 7 bases fit TRBD1. The germline CDR1 and CDR2 sequences are MNHEY and SVGAGI. V shed 7 bases and J 1 base; nucleotides not matched to a gene: 9. The CDR3 is 15 residues long. The CDR3 protein is CASTRNRDRNTEAFF. DNA of the CDR3: TGTGCCAGCACCCGAAACCGGGACAGGAACACTGAAGCTTTCTTT.

The rearrangement uses TRBV7-8 and TRBJ2-7; D remains unclear. The germline gives CDR1 SGHVS, CDR2 FQNEAQ. The length of the CDR3 is 12 residues. V gave up 8 bases and J gave up 1 base, with 9 bases separating them. CDR3 residues: CASGRLSYEQYF. CDR3 nucleotide sequence: TGTGCCAGCGGCCGATTATCCTACGAGCAGTACTTC.

A single count supports this clone. The chain carries TRBV11-2 and TRBJ1-1; 8 bases are a match to TRBD1. V lost 2 bases, J lost 6 bases, and 8 bases stayed unmatched. Germline loops: CDR1 SGHAT, CDR2 FQNNGV. The CDR3 extends over 15 amino acids. The CDR3 sequence is CASSLQGAKLAEAFF. Written as DNA, the CDR3 is TGTGCCAGCAGCTTACAGGGGGCGAAGCTCGCTGAAGCTTTCTTT. The full variable domain, with the rest looked up from reference TRBV11-2 and TRBJ1-1, is EAGVAQSPRYKIIEKRQSVAFWCNPISGHATLYWYQQILGQGPKLLIQFQNNGVVDDSQLPKDRFSAERLKGVDSTLKIQPAKLEDSAVYLCASSLQGAKLAEAFFGQGTRLTVV.

The chain uses TRBV6-1 and TRBJ2-5, with TRBD1 as a possible D gene (7 bases). The ends were cut back, 1 base at V and 4 bases at J, with 22 bases in the middle. Germline V lookup: CDR1 MNHNS, CDR2 SASEGT. The CDR3 is 18 amino acids. The CDR3, as DNA: TGTGCCAGCAGTGAAGACAGTGGAGGGGGCGGCCTTAGAGAGACCCAGTACTTC. Residues: CASSEDSGGGGLRETQYF.

The chain links TRBV6-5 to TRBJ1-1; D is perhaps TRBD1 (5 bases). Germline CDR1 reads MNHEY; CDR2 reads SVGAGI. The CDR3 is made up of 12 amino acids. Trimming removed 8 bases at V and 1 base at J, with 8 bases between. CDR3 DNA sequence: TGTGCCAGCGGACAAACGAACACTGAAGCTTTCTTT. This translates into CASGQTNTEAFF.

The chain is built from TRBV18 and TRBJ2-5; weak D call: TRBD2 (6 bases). Germline CDR1 is KGHSH and CDR2 is LQKENI. The CDR3 runs to 14 residues. The V gene lost 1 base and the J gene lost 5 bases, with 11 bases spanning the gap. CDR3 sequence: CASSPRRESETQYF. The CDR3 nucleotides read TGTGCCAGCTCACCACGGAGGGAATCGGAGACCCAGTACTTC.

The rearrangement uses TRBV19 and TRBJ2-7, with 8 bases lining up with TRBD1. The length of the CDR3 is 15 residues. V shed 4 bases and J 4 bases; nucleotides not matched to a gene: 9. CDR1 is LNHDA, CDR2 SQIVND, per germline (reference sequence). CDR3 DNA: TGTGCCAGTAGTACCCCGAAGACAGGGGAGTACGAGCAGTACTTC. Translated: CASSTPKTGEYEQYF.

This clone was observed once. The chain couples TRBV2 to TRBJ2-7; 15 bases match TRBD2. The CDR3 length is 14 residues. Germline loops: CDR1 SNHLY, CDR2 FYNNEI. Trimming removed 4 bases from V and 6 bases from J; junction bases left unmatched: 1. CDR3: CASSGTSGRGEQYF. In DNA, the CDR3 is TGTGCCAGCAGTGGGACTAGCGGGAGGGGCGAGCAGTACTTC.

The chain couples TRBV5-1 to TRBJ2-3; no firm D call. Germline V CDR1 and CDR2: SGHRS, YFSETQ. Trimming removed 3 bases at V and 0 bases at J, with 11 bases between. The CDR3 spans 15 residues. CDR3 loop: CASSSTPVSTDTQYF. Here the CDR3 DNA reads TGCGCCAGCAGCTCGACTCCGGTTAGCACAGATACGCAGTATTTT.

The chain recombines TRBV3-1 (or the pseudogene TRBV3-2) with TRBJ2-1; 7 nucleotides agree with TRBD1. There are 12 residues in the CDR3. J was trimmed by 9 bases and V by 1 base; bases with no gene match: 0. CDR1 and CDR2 (germline): LGHDT, YNNKEL (reference sequence). CDR3 protein: CASSQAGGEQFF. The CDR3 DNA reads as TGTGCCAGCAGCCAAGCAGGGGGTGAGCAGTTCTTC.

This chain's CDR3 is CASSATGGTEAFF. CDR3 sequence (DNA): TGTGCCAGCAGCGCTACTGGGGGGACTGAAGCTTTCTTT. The gene calls are TRBV9 and TRBJ1-1, with a possible D match to TRBD1 (5 bases). Germline assignment: CDR1 SGDLS and CDR2 YYNGEE. The V and J ends lost 3 bases and 5 bases respectively, with 11 bases between them. There are 13 residues in the CDR3. Using reference TRBV9 and TRBJ1-1 for the parts outside the CDR3, the full variable domain is DSGVTQTPKHLITATGQRVTLRCSPRSGDLSVYWYQQSLDQGLQFLIQYYNGEERAKGNILERFSAQQFPDLHSELNLSSLELGDSALYFCASSATGGTEAFFGQGTRLTVV.

The chain employs TRBV7-9 and TRBJ1-1; tentative D call: TRBD1 (6 bases). Germline lookup yields CDR1 SEHNR and CDR2 FQNEAQ (reference sequence). The CDR3 spans 15 residues. Trimming left V 0 bases short and J 1 base short, with 9 bases between. The CDR3 here is CASSLAGQPNTEAFF. The CDR3 region has the DNA TGTGCCAGCAGCTTAGCCGGACAGCCGAACACTGAAGCTTTCTTT.

J is TRBJ2-6 and V is TRBV6-2 or TRBV6-3; D perhaps matches TRBD1 (5 bases). The CDR3 has 19 residues. Germline V gives CDR1 MNHEY, CDR2 SVGEGT. V was shortened by 0 bases and J by 2 bases, with 17 bases between the two germline ends. CDR3 coding DNA: TGTGCCAGCAGTTACTCTCAGGCCCGAATCAGGGCTGGGGCCAACGTCCTGACTTTC. Translated, it gives CASSYSQARIRAGANVLTF.

With regard to this clone: This specimen includes other DNA sequences encoding the same CDR3. The CDR3 loop reads CASSPGTGSEQYF. The DNA for the CDR3 is TGTGCCAGCTCACCAGGGACAGGCTCCGAGCAGTACTTC. The genes are TRBV18 and TRBJ2-7; 8 positions agree with TRBD1. CDR1 and CDR2 (germline): KGHSH, LQKENI. V was clipped by 2 bases and J by 6 bases; unmatched bases: 3. The CDR3 contains 13 residues.

J is TRBJ2-3 and V is TRBV5-1; 10 bases map to TRBD2. Germline CDR1 SGHRS, CDR2 YFSETQ. V was clipped by 0 bases and J by 5 bases; unmatched bases: 6. The CDR3 extends over 16 amino acids. CDR3 DNA: TGCGCCAGCAGCTTGGAAGCGGGAGGGCCACGAGATACGCAGTATTTT. It encodes CASSLEAGGPRDTQYF.

V and J are TRBV24-1 and TRBJ1-4; D is unresolved. V lost 5 bases and J lost 8, with 14 bases in between. CDR3 length equals 14 residues. The germline V gene has CDR1 KGHDR and CDR2 SFDVKD. For the CDR3, the DNA is TGTGCCACCAGTGCGGGTCCCACCGGCGAAAAACTGTTTTTT. Its protein product is CATSAGPTGEKLFF.

This sequence joins TRBV6-5 and TRBJ1-6, with D perhaps matching TRBD1 (5 bases). The CDR3 is made up of 16 amino acids. Trimming took 2 bases from V and 9 from J, leaving 17 bases between them. Germline CDR1 MNHEY, CDR2 SVGAGI. CDR3 protein: CASSYGAGYKGSPLHF. In DNA, the CDR3 is TGTGCCAGCAGTTACGGGGCAGGGTATAAGGGTTCACCCCTCCACTTT.

The rearrangement uses TRBV19 and TRBJ2-5, with D perhaps TRBD1 (5 bases). The V gene lost 3 bases and the J gene lost 2 bases, with 13 bases spanning the gap. The CDR3 runs 15 residues. CDR1 and CDR2 (germline): LNHDA, SQIVND (reference sequence). CDR3 in amino acids: CASSIRAEPQETQYF. CDR3 nucleotides: TGTGCCAGTAGTATCAGGGCCGAACCTCAAGAGACCCAGTACTTC.

V gene TRBV6-2 or TRBV6-3 combines with J gene TRBJ2-3; the D gene is possibly TRBD2 (6 bases). The V end was cut by 4 bases, the J end by 2 bases, with 13 bases between. The germline gives CDR1 MNHEY, CDR2 SVGEGT. CDR3 length equals 15 residues. The chain's CDR3 is CASSSWAGHTDTQYF. CDR3 DNA: TGTGCCAGCAGTTCCTGGGCGGGGCACACAGATACGCAGTATTTT.

The chain joins TRBV12-3 or TRBV12-4 to TRBJ2-1; D is possibly TRBD1 (6 bases). This CDR3 comprises 13 residues. Deletions cut 3 bases from V and 10 bases from J, with 13 bases between. For the CDR3, the DNA is TGTGCCAGCAGTTTCGGGACAATGAGCGAGCAGTTCTTC. Translating gives CASSFGTMSEQFF.

This clone was detected only once. The gene calls are TRBV6-6 and TRBJ2-5; 7 bases agree with TRBD2. The CDR3 has 13 amino acids. Germline V gene lookup returns CDR1 MNHNY and CDR2 SVGAGI (reference sequence). Trimming at V came to 5 bases and at J to 4 bases, leaving 4 bases not matched to a gene. The CDR3 DNA is TGTGCCAGCAGTCGAGGGGAGGGAGAGACCCAGTACTTC. Amino acid sequence: CASSRGEGETQYF.

V usage is TRBV10-3 and J usage is TRBJ1-1, with 7 bases that match TRBD1. Trimming cost V 6 bases and J 0 bases; bases outside gene matches: 1. Germline V gives CDR1 ENHRY, CDR2 SYGVKD. The CDR3 sequence is 13 residues long. The CDR3 bases are TGTGCCATCAGCACAGGGGTGAACACTGAAGCTTTCTTT. It is translated as CAISTGVNTEAFF.

The chain links TRBV28 to TRBJ2-7; no clear D gene. Trimming stripped 1 base from V and 0 bases from J, with 10 bases between. Looked up from germline, CDR1 is MDHEN and CDR2 is SYDVKM. CDR3 size: 15 residues. DNA of the CDR3: TGTGCCAGCAGTTTATTTGGCGGCGCCTCCTACGAGCAGTACTTC. This sequence encodes CASSLFGGASYEQYF. Looking up the rest from reference TRBV28 and TRBJ2-7 gives the full variable domain: DVKVTQSSRYLVKRTGEKVFLECVQDMDHENMFWYRQDPGLGLRLIYFSYDVKMKEKGDIPEGYSVSREKKERFSLILESASTNQTSMYLCASSLFGGASYEQYFGPGTRLTVT.

The V gene is TRBV28, the J gene TRBJ1-5; D perhaps matches TRBD1 (6 bases). The CDR3 loop spans 18 amino acids. V gave up 7 bases and J gave up 3 bases, with 25 bases separating them. Germline V gene sequence: CDR1 MDHEN, CDR2 SYDVKM. In DNA, the CDR3 is TGTGCCAGCAACAGGGAAGGAATAAGTCTAATTCCCAATCAGCCCCAGCATTTT. Protein: CASNREGISLIPNQPQHF.

V gene TRBV7-9 combines with J gene TRBJ1-4; no firm D call. The CDR3 is 13 residues long. V dropped 5 bases and J dropped 7 bases, with 11 bases sitting between them. Per germline, CDR1 SEHNR and CDR2 FQNEAQ (reference sequence). The CDR3 region is CASSRLGSEKLFF. CDR3 nucleotides: TGTGCCAGCAGCCGACTAGGTAGTGAAAAACTGTTTTTT.

For this clone: Other nucleotide sequences in the sample specify the same CDR3. The chain has TRBV6-5 and TRBJ1-1; D call uncertain. This CDR3 is built from 14 residues. V gave up 0 bases and J gave up 1 base, with 6 bases separating them. CDR1 is MNHEY, CDR2 SVGAGI, per germline. CDR3 bases: TGTGCCAGCAGTTACTCGACTGCGAACACTGAAGCTTTCTTT. Its protein product is CASSYSTANTEAFF.

The table lists this clone with a count of one. The chain carries TRBV3-1 (or the pseudogene TRBV3-2) and TRBJ1-5; tentatively, D is TRBD1 (5 bases). CDR3 length equals 16 residues. Trimming stripped 0 bases from V and 1 base from J, with 10 bases between. CDR1 and CDR2 (germline): LGHDT, YNNKEL (reference sequence). CDR3 in amino acids: CASSQDDSVSNQPQHF. CDR3 DNA sequence: TGTGCCAGCAGCCAAGATGACAGTGTGAGCAATCAGCCCCAGCATTTT.

This sequence joins TRBV28 and TRBJ2-7; possibly TRBD2 for D (6 bases). This CDR3 region has 15 residues. Germline CDR1 is MDHEN and CDR2 is SYDVKM. V was clipped by 2 bases and J by 7 bases, with 18 bases between them. The CDR3 DNA follows: TGTGCCAGCAGTTTAGGAGGGACTCCGTCGGGGGAGCAGTACTTC. Amino acids: CASSLGGTPSGEQYF.

The rearrangement joins TRBV7-2 to TRBJ1-3; TRBD1 aligns across 8 bases. V dropped 5 bases and J dropped 0; count of bases not matched to a gene: 3. The CDR3 loop spans 15 amino acids. Germline values: CDR1 SGHTA, CDR2 FQGNSA. The DNA of the CDR3 is TGTGCCAGCAGCCCGGGGACAGGCTCTGGAAACACCATATATTTT. This codes for CASSPGTGSGNTIYF.